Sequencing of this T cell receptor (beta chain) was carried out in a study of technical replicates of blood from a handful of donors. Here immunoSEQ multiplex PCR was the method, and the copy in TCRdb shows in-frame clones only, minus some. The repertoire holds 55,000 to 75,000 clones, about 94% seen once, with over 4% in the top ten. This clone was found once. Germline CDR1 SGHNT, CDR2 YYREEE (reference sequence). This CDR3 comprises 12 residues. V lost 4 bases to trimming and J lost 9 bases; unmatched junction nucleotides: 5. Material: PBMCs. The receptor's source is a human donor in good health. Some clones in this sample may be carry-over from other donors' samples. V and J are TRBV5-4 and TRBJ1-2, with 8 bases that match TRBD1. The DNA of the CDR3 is TGTGCCAGCAGCGTCGACAGGGGAAGCTACACCTTC. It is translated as CASSVDRGSYTF.